Listed below are T cell receptor beta chains from one sample, sequenced in a study of CD4 T cells in relation to SARS-CoV-2 and coronaviruses. What these receptors recognize is not known. The table came from immunoSEQ multiplex PCR; TCRdb's copy has only in-frame clones and leaves some out. The table includes approximately 18,000 clones, approximately 80% detected once. Sequenced material: CD4+ T cells from PBMCs, cultured in vitro. The source is a human donor in good health. The CDR3 runs from the conserved cysteine through the conserved F or W. The D gene is left open where the match is weak. The size entry is marked missing in some rows and otherwise reads once, few, many or a size class.

j_gene | v_gene | abundance | d_gene | CDR3aa | CDR3nt
TRBJ1-6 | TRBV5-6 | . | . | CASSLEGFSYNSPLHF | TGTGCCAGCAGCCTAGAGGGGTTTTCCTATAATTCACCCCTCCACTTT
TRBJ2-3 | TRBV4-2 | large | TRBD2 | CASSQDRGAGENPGTQYF | TGTGCCAGCAGCCAAGATCGGGGAGCGGGAGAGAACCCGGGTACGCAGTATTTT
TRBJ1-5 | TRBV9 | . | . | CASSFSGDPNQPQHF | TGTGCCAGCAGCTTCTCAGGGGATCCCAATCAGCCCCAGCATTTT
TRBJ2-1 | TRBV5-4 | . | . | CASSLDWPKTQQFF | TGTGCCAGCAGTTTGGACTGGCCCAAAACCCAGCAGTTCTTC
TRBJ2-5 | TRBV10-3 | . | . | CAIGQSQETQYF | TGTGCCATCGGACAGAGTCAAGAGACCCAGTACTTC
TRBJ1-6 | TRBV19 | . | . | CASSMKGRGLQFSPLHF | TGTGCCAGTAGTATGAAGGGCAGGGGACTTCAGTTTTCACCCCTCCACTTT
TRBJ2-3 | TRBV11-2 | . | TRBD2 | CASSYGTSGVTDTQYF | TGTGCCAGCAGCTACGGGACTAGCGGAGTCACAGATACGCAGTATTTT
TRBJ2-6 | TRBV10-2 | . | . | CATRAPGANVLTF | TGCGCCACCAGGGCTCCTGGGGCCAACGTCCTGACTTTC
TRBJ2-1 | TRBV7-6 | . | TRBD2 | CASSPIKLAEFLNEQFF | TGTGCCAGCAGCCCGATTAAACTAGCGGAGTTTTTAAATGAGCAGTTCTTC
TRBJ2-7 | TRBV5-4 | . | . | CASSLGADLYYEQYF | TGTGCCAGCAGCTTGGGAGCAGACCTGTACTACGAGCAGTACTTC
TRBJ1-2 | TRBV5-4 | . | . | CASSLDVGLGYGYTF | TGTGCCAGCAGCTTGGATGTGGGATTAGGGTATGGCTACACCTTC
TRBJ1-5 | TRBV19 | few | TRBD1 | CASSTTGGEGNQPQHF | TGTGCCAGTAGTACGACAGGGGGCGAAGGCAATCAGCCCCAGCATTTT
TRBJ2-1 | TRBV7-8 | . | . | CASSFGHNEQFF | TGTGCCAGCAGTTTCGGCCACAATGAGCAGTTCTTC
TRBJ1-1 | TRBV19 | . | . | CASSERWGTNTEAFF | TGTGCCAGTAGTGAGCGCTGGGGAACGAACACTGAAGCTTTCTTT
TRBJ1-5 | TRBV4-1 | . | . | CASSWDLYQPQHF | TGCGCCAGCAGCTGGGACCTCTATCAGCCCCAGCATTTT
TRBJ1-2 | TRBV4-3 | . | TRBD1 | CASSRLGQRYGYTF | TGCGCCAGCAGCCGTCTGGGACAGAGATATGGCTACACCTTC
TRBJ2-5 | TRBV3-1/TRBV3-2 | few | . | CASSQDHRAPETQYF | TGTGCCAGCAGCCAAGACCACAGGGCACCAGAGACCCAGTACTTC
TRBJ1-2 | TRBV28 | . | . | CASSLSIYGYTF | TGTGCCAGCAGTTTGTCGATCTATGGCTACACCTTC
TRBJ1-1 | TRBV18 | . | . | CASSPGLNTEAFF | TGTGCCAGCTCACCAGGACTAAACACTGAAGCTTTCTTT
TRBJ1-5 | TRBV3-1/TRBV3-2 | . | . | CASSRYLGEGQPQHF | TGTGCCAGCAGTCGATACTTAGGGGAAGGTCAGCCCCAGCATTTT
TRBJ2-1 | TRBV6-5 | . | . | CASSYSRQPTRNEQFF | TGTGCCAGCAGTTACTCGAGGCAGCCTACTCGCAATGAGCAGTTCTTC
TRBJ1-2 | TRBV4-1 | . | . | CASSQVGRGTNYGYTF | TGCGCCAGCAGCCAAGTAGGGAGGGGTACTAACTATGGCTACACCTTC
TRBJ2-3 | TRBV2 | . | . | CASNLATDTQYF | TGTGCCAGTAACCTGGCGACAGATACGCAGTATTTT
TRBJ2-3 | TRBV5-1 | . | . | CASSFNVQGTDTQYF | TGCGCCAGCAGCTTTAACGTCCAGGGCACAGATACGCAGTATTTT
TRBJ2-7 | TRBV7-9 | . | TRBD1 | CASSYYGTGTSYEQYF | TGTGCCAGCAGCTACTACGGGACAGGGACATCCTACGAGCAGTACTTC
TRBJ2-3 | TRBV2 | . | TRBD2 | CASRNLAGVPTDTQYF | TGTGCCAGCAGAAACCTAGCGGGAGTACCTACAGATACGCAGTATTTT
TRBJ2-7 | TRBV7-2 | . | . | CASGQAYEQYF | TGTGCCAGCGGCCAGGCCTACGAGCAGTACTTC
TRBJ2-1 | TRBV7-9 | . | TRBD2 | CASSLPGLAGTYNEQFF | TGTGCCAGCAGCTTACCGGGGCTAGCGGGAACCTACAATGAGCAGTTCTTC
TRBJ1-5 | TRBV2 | . | . | CASRADRGGNQPQHF | TGTGCCAGCAGAGCGGACAGAGGGGGCAATCAGCCCCAGCATTTT
TRBJ2-2 | TRBV7-7 | . | . | CASSLGLTEGTGELFF | TGTGCCAGCAGCTTAGGTTTAACCGAAGGTACCGGGGAGCTGTTTTTT
TRBJ1-5 | TRBV2 | . | TRBD1 | CASQDRDYQPQHF | TGTGCCAGCCAAGACAGGGACTATCAGCCCCAGCATTTT
TRBJ2-3 | TRBV6-1 | . | . | CASSQGLSSGTDTQYF | TGTGCCAGCAGTCAAGGGCTGAGTAGCGGTACAGATACGCAGTATTTT
TRBJ2-1 | TRBV4-3 | . | . | CASSQNPTSFGNEQFF | TGCGCCAGCAGCCAAAACCCAACTAGCTTCGGCAATGAGCAGTTCTTC
TRBJ2-1 | TRBV7-2 | . | TRBD2 | CASSPNLAGGRDEQFF | TGTGCCAGCAGCCCAAACCTAGCGGGGGGACGCGACGAGCAGTTCTTC
TRBJ2-1 | TRBV29-1 | once | TRBD2 | CSVASGGTLVNEQFF | TGCAGCGTCGCTAGCGGGGGGACCCTGGTCAATGAGCAGTTCTTC
TRBJ1-2 | TRBV5-1 | . | TRBD1 | CASSWTGDGGYTF | TGCGCCAGCAGCTGGACAGGGGACGGGGGCTACACCTTC
TRBJ2-4 | TRBV4-3 | . | TRBD1 | CASSQEGQGLSRARNIQYF | TGCGCCAGCAGCCAAGAGGGACAGGGGCTTTCTCGAGCCAGGAACATTCAGTACTTC
TRBJ1-1 | TRBV6-5 | . | . | CASSYSFRVDTEAFF | TGTGCCAGCAGTTACTCGTTTAGGGTTGACACTGAAGCTTTCTTT
TRBJ2-2 | TRBV5-1 | few | . | CASSLGYGNTGELFF | TGCGCCAGCAGCTTGGGTTATGGAAACACCGGGGAGCTGTTTTTT
TRBJ2-2 | TRBV7-9 | few | . | CASTPPGAGELFF | TGTGCCAGCACCCCACCGGGGGCCGGGGAGCTGTTTTTT
TRBJ2-1 | TRBV7-9 | . | . | CASSILARNEQFF | TGTGCCAGCAGCATACTAGCCAGGAATGAGCAGTTCTTC
TRBJ1-1 | TRBV7-9 | . | . | CASSFSRVDTEAFF | TGTGCCAGCAGCTTTTCGCGGGTGGACACTGAAGCTTTCTTT
TRBJ1-2 | TRBV2 | . | . | CASSSGTSYGYTF | TGTGCCAGCAGTTCCGGGACAAGTTATGGCTACACCTTC
TRBJ2-2 | TRBV2 | . | . | CASSEWYTGELFF | TGTGCCAGCAGTGAATGGTATACCGGGGAGCTGTTTTTT